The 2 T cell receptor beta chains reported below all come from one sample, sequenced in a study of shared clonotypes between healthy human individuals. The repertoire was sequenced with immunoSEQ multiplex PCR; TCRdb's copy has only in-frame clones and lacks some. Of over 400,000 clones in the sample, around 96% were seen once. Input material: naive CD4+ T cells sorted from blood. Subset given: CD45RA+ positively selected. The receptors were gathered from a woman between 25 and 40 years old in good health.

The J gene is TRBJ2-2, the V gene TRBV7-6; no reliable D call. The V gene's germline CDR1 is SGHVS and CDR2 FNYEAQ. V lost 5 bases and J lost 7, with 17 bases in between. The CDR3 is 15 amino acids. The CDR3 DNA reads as TGTGCCAGCAGCCTCGGAAGGGCGGATGGCGGGGAGCTGTTTTTT. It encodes CASSLGRADGGELFF.

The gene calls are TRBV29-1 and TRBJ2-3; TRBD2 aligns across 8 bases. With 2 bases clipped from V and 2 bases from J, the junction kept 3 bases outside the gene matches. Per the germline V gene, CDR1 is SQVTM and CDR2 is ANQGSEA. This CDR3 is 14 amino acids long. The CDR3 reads CSVEKAGDTDTQYF. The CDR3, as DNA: TGCAGCGTTGAAAAAGCGGGAGACACAGATACGCAGTATTTT.